This passage covers 16 T cell receptor beta chains from one sample sequenced in a study of blood T cell repertoires in COVID-19 (dated by TCRdb to 2019 to 2021). Libraries were constructed by the immunoSEQ multiplex PCR assay. TCRdb took this table from immuneACCESS and kept in-frame rearrangements with V and J called. Such tables lack part of the clones; where checked against another copy, unresolved V genes explain under half of the gap, and the rest is unexplained. The sample table shows under 250,000 clones, and more than 75% are seen once. The ten biggest clones cover 12% of the sample. Sequenced: peripheral blood. These TCRs come from a woman in her forties with acute or convalescent COVID-19.

The chain's CDR3 is CASSQEATYGYTF. For the CDR3, the DNA is TGTGCCAGCAGCCAAGAAGCCACCTATGGCTACACCTTC. The chain recombines TRBV3-1 (or the pseudogene TRBV3-2) with TRBJ1-2; D is unresolved. The V gene lost 0 bases and the J gene lost 4 bases, with 6 bases spanning the gap. Germline V gene sequence: CDR1 LGHDT, CDR2 YNNKEL (reference sequence). This CDR3 is built from 13 residues.

The J gene is TRBJ2-6, the V gene TRBV4-3; D is possibly TRBD2 (6 bases). Trimming pared 0 bases from V and 0 bases from J, leaving 6 bases between. The CDR3 contains 16 residues. Germline V CDR1 and CDR2: LGHNA, YSLEER. This CDR3 reads CASSQEAGSGANVLTF. CDR3 nucleotides: TGCGCCAGCAGCCAAGAAGCGGGCTCTGGGGCCAACGTCCTGACTTTC.

This chain links TRBV5-6 with TRBJ2-7, with 8 bases that match TRBD1. Germline V gene lookup returns CDR1 SGHDT and CDR2 YYEEEE. This CDR3 has 16 amino acids. V dropped 4 bases and J dropped 0; count of bases not matched to a gene: 9. The CDR3 spells CASSPLDRGTSYEQYF. The CDR3 nucleotides are TGTGCCAGCAGCCCCTTAGACAGGGGCACCTCCTACGAGCAGTACTTC.

The chain carries TRBV6-5 and TRBJ1-1; 10 bases line up with TRBD1. The V and J ends lost 5 bases and 4 bases, in that order; junction bases with no gene match: 1. The germline V gene encodes CDR1 MNHEY and CDR2 SVGAGI. The CDR3 is 13 residues long. The CDR3 nucleotides read TGTGCCAGCAGTCGGACAGGGGGCACTGAAGCTTTCTTT. The encoded protein is CASSRTGGTEAFF.

The V gene is TRBV6-4, the J gene TRBJ2-1; D unclear. The CDR3 has 14 residues. The V gene's germline CDR1 is MRHNA and CDR2 SNTAGT. V lost 0 bases, J lost 6 bases, and 9 bases lay in between. The CDR3 DNA is TGTGCCAGCAGTGACTCCGGCGGAACCAATGAGCAGTTCTTC. Translating it yields CASSDSGGTNEQFF.

The V call is TRBV5-3, the J call TRBJ2-7; perhaps TRBD1 as D (6 bases). TRBV5-3 counts as an open reading frame of uncertain function. Between the trimmed V and J ends, which lost 6 bases and 3 bases, there was a span of 22 bases. The CDR3 totals 16 residues. CDR3 in DNA: TGTGCCAGAACGTTGTGGTCACAGGGATCTCTCTACGAGCAGTACTTC. Translated: CARTLWSQGSLYEQYF.

V gene TRBV19 combines with J gene TRBJ1-5; TRBD1 agrees at 11 bases. Germline trimming cut 5 bases from V and 4 bases from J; bases unmatched to any gene: 1. The CDR3 is 14 amino acids. CDR1 is LNHDA and CDR2 is SQIVND in the germline V gene (reference sequence). CDR3 region: CASSGQGANQPQHF. The DNA for the CDR3 is TGTGCCAGTAGTGGACAGGGGGCAAATCAGCCCCAGCATTTT.

This chain connects TRBV11-2 to TRBJ1-1; no clear D gene. The CDR3 is 13 amino acids. Trimming removed 3 bases at V and 4 bases at J, with 9 bases between. From germline, CDR1 is SGHAT and CDR2 FQNNGV. The chain's CDR3 is CASSFEGGTEAFF. The DNA for the CDR3 is TGTGCCAGCAGCTTCGAGGGTGGCACTGAAGCTTTCTTT.

Concerning this clone: Germline and junction disagree at one end, which may indicate a read error. The rearrangement joins TRBV3-1 (or the pseudogene TRBV3-2) to TRBJ2-1, with TRBD2 as a possible D gene (5 bases). Germline CDR1 LGHDT, CDR2 YNNKEL (reference sequence). This CDR3 has 12 amino acids. CDR3 coding DNA: TGTGCCAGCAGCCCGGCGGGCAATGATCAGTTCTTC. Protein: CASSPAGNDQFF.

CDR3 sequence: CASSYYRGSYEQYF. The CDR3, as DNA: TGTGCCAGCAGCTATTACAGGGGCAGCTACGAGCAGTACTTC. J is TRBJ2-7 and V is TRBV7-8; TRBD1 aligns across 7 bases. This CDR3 has 14 amino acids. Germline loops: CDR1 SGHVS, CDR2 FQNEAQ. Unmatched junction bases numbered 6, after V lost 4 bases and J lost 3 bases.

The chain combines TRBV6-5 with TRBJ2-1, with 7 bases that match TRBD1. After removal of 6 bases from V and 4 bases from J, the junction contained 3 bases not matched to a gene. CDR1 and CDR2 (germline): MNHEY, SVGAGI. The CDR3 extends over 13 amino acids. The CDR3 region is CASSRTGYNEQFF. As DNA, the CDR3 is TGTGCCAGCAGCCGGACAGGTTACAATGAGCAGTTCTTC.

The V and J genes are TRBV21-1 and TRBJ2-7; the tabulated D call, TRBD1, remains unverified against the DNA. TRBV21-1 is assigned pseudogene status. This CDR3 spans 14 amino acids. In nucleotides, the CDR3 is TGTGCCAGCCCCTGGACAGGCAACTCCTACGAGCAGTACTTC. It yields the protein CASPWTGNSYEQYF.

This rearrangement joins TRBV9 to TRBJ2-7, with 7 bases matching TRBD1. The V and J ends lost 7 bases and 2 bases, in that order; junction bases with no gene match: 9. Germline V gene sequence: CDR1 SGDLS, CDR2 YYNGEE. CDR3 length: 14 amino acids. The CDR3 sequence: CASRYPDRPYEQYF. The DNA of the CDR3 is TGTGCCAGCCGATACCCGGACAGGCCCTACGAGCAGTACTTC.

The chain couples TRBV18 to TRBJ1-1, with TRBD1 matching over 7 bases. CDR1 and CDR2 (germline): KGHSH, LQKENI. V lost 4 bases, J lost 1 base, and 6 bases stayed unmatched. The CDR3 has 15 amino acids. Here the CDR3 reads CASSLRQGQNTEAFF. CDR3 DNA: TGTGCCAGCTCACTGCGACAGGGTCAGAACACTGAAGCTTTCTTT.

The chain links TRBV12-5 to TRBJ2-2; D is unclear. V gave up 0 bases and J gave up 5 bases, with 16 bases separating them. CDR1 and CDR2 from the germline V gene are LGHNT and FRNRAP. CDR3 length: 17 residues. The CDR3 region is CASGLVHGRSVTGELFF. In DNA, the CDR3 is TGTGCTAGTGGTTTGGTACATGGAAGAAGCGTAACCGGGGAGCTGTTTTTT.

The chain joins TRBV5-6 to TRBJ2-7; the D is unclear. V was shortened by 4 bases and J by 2 bases, with 10 bases between the two germline ends. Germline values: CDR1 SGHDT, CDR2 YYEEEE. This CDR3 comprises 13 residues. CDR3 in amino acids: CASSQTVTYEQYF. The CDR3 DNA follows: TGTGCCAGCAGCCAAACAGTTACCTACGAGCAGTACTTC.